This T cell receptor beta chain was sequenced for a study of shared clonotypes between healthy human individuals. In the study overall: Each donor had three CD4 naive, three CD4 memory, two CD8 naive and one CD8 memory plate.

As concerns this clone: Its matching antigen is unknown.

As defined, naive CD8 cells were CD45RO-negative and positively selected for CCR7, with terminally differentiated effector memory CD45RA+ cells excluded. The CDR3 consists of 14 residues. V trimming: 4 bases; J trimming: 8 bases; junction bases outside the gene matches: 5. Germline V CDR1 and CDR2: SGHTA, FQGTGA. Points from the study as a whole: Memory subsets generally showed smaller estimated richness than naive subsets did.

Over several immunoSEQ plates, each subset's genomic DNA was distributed in even portions. Original handling: For the immunoSEQ data, sequences were junction-only without quality scores, so filtering differed. Data came from immunoSEQ multiplex PCR; TCRdb stores just in-frame clones and leaves some out. V, J and clone size were drawn from that table, and D and trimming were deduced from the DNA. Here the sample spans hundreds of thousands of clones, around 96% being singletons. This sequence was found in a woman aged 30 to 39 in good health. The J gene is TRBJ2-1, the V gene TRBV7-3, with 10 bases that match TRBD2. Material: naive CD8+ T cells sorted from blood. CDR3 DNA: TGTGCCAGCAGCTGGGCTAGCGGGAGTTATGAGCAGTTCTTC. Its protein is CASSWASGSYEQFF.